This T cell receptor (beta chain) is drawn from a study of blood T cell repertoires in COVID-19. The repertoire was sequenced with immunoSEQ multiplex PCR; TCRdb's copy has only in-frame clones and lacks some. The sample lists 270,000 or so clones; around 84% were seen once. Germline CDR1 is SGHAT and CDR2 is FQNNGV. The length of the CDR3 is 16 residues. The trim removed 0 bases at V and 0 bases at J, leaving 2 bases unmatched. The receptor comes from a woman between 50 and 59 years old who had been exposed to COVID-19. The chain uses TRBV11-2 and TRBJ1-1; 9 bases fit TRBD1. The specimen sequenced was PBMCs or T cells enriched from blood (not recorded which). The CDR3 loop is CASSLDGQGLNTEAFF. In nucleotides, the CDR3 is TGTGCCAGCAGCTTAGATGGACAGGGGTTGAACACTGAAGCTTTCTTT.